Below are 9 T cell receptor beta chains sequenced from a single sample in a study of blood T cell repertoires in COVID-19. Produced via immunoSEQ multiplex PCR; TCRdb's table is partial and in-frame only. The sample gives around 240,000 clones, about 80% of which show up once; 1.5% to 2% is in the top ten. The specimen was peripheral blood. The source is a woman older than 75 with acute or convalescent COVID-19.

The CDR3 coding sequence is TGTGCCTGGTCTAGCGGGGGCGCGGCAGATACGCAGTATTTT. Translating it yields CAWSSGGAADTQYF. V usage is TRBV30 and J usage is TRBJ2-3; 10 nucleotides align to TRBD2. Germline CDR1 GTSNPN, CDR2 SVGIG (reference sequence). Trimming took 5 bases from V and 4 from J; bases not matched to a gene: 6. The CDR3 has 14 residues.

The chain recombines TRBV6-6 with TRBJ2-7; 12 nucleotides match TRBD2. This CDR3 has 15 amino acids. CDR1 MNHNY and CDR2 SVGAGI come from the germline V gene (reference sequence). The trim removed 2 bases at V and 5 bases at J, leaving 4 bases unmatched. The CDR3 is CASSYARTSGDEQYF. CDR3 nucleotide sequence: TGTGCCAGCAGTTACGCCCGGACTAGCGGGGACGAGCAGTACTTC.

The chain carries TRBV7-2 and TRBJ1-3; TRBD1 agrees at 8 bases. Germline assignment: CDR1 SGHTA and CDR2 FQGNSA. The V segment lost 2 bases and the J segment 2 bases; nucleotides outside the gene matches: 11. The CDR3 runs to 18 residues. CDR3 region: CASSLTGGWRTTGNTIYF. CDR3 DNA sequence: TGTGCCAGCAGCTTAACAGGGGGATGGCGAACCACTGGAAACACCATATATTTT.

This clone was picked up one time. In DNA form, the CDR3 reads TGTGCCAGCAGCTTTCCCGGACAGAGGGTCGAGCAGTACTTC. This sequence encodes CASSFPGQRVEQYF. This chain joins TRBV11-2 and TRBJ2-7, with D maybe TRBD1 (6 bases). Trimming took off 3 bases at V and 6 bases at J, with 15 bases between the two ends. CDR1 SGHAT and CDR2 FQNNGV come from the germline V gene. CDR3 length: 14 residues. Combining the CDR3 with reference TRBV11-2 and TRBJ2-7 gives the whole variable domain EAGVAQSPRYKIIEKRQSVAFWCNPISGHATLYWYQQILGQGPKLLIQFQNNGVVDDSQLPKDRFSAERLKGVDSTLKIQPAKLEDSAVYLCASSFPGQRVEQYFGPGTRLTVT.

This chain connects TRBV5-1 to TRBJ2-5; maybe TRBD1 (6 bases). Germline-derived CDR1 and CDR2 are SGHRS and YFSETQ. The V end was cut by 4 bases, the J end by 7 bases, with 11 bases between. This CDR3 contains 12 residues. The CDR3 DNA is TGCGCCAGCAGCAGGGAAGGGGGGACCCAGTACTTC. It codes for CASSREGGTQYF.

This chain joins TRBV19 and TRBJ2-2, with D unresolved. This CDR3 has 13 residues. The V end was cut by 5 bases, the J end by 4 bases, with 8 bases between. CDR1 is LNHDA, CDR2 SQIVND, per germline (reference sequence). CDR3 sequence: CASSFTRTGELFF. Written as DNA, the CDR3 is TGTGCCAGTAGTTTCACTCGCACCGGGGAGCTGTTTTTT. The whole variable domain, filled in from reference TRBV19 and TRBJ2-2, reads DGGITQSPKYLFRKEGQNVTLSCEQNLNHDAMYWYRQDPGQGLRLIYYSQIVNDFQKGDIAEGYSVSREKKESFPLTVTSAQKNPTAFYLCASSFTRTGELFFGEGSRLTVL.

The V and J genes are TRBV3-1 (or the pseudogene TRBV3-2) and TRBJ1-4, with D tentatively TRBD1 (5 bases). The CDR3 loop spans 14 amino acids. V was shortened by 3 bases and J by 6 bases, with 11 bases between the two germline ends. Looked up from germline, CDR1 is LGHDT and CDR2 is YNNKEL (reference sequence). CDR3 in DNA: TGTGCCAGCAGCCAGGCGGACAACTATGAAAAACTGTTTTTT. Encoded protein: CASSQADNYEKLFF.

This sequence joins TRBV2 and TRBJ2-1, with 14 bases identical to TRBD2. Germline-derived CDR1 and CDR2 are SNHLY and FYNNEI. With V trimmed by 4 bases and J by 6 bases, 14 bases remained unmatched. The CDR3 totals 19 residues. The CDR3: CASSGVPGLAGETPNEQFF. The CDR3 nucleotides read TGTGCCAGCAGTGGGGTCCCGGGACTAGCGGGGGAGACACCCAATGAGCAGTTCTTC.

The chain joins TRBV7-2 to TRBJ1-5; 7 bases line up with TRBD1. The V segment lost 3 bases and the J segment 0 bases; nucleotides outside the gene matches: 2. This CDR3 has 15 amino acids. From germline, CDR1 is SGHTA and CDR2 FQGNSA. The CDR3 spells CASSFQGGSNQPQHF. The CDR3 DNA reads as TGTGCCAGCAGCTTTCAGGGGGGTAGCAATCAGCCCCAGCATTTT.